The subject of this entry is one T cell receptor (beta chain). The data stem from a study of shared clonotypes between healthy human individuals. CD45RA-negative memory and CD45RA+ naive subsets were split from the CD4+ cells. Sequencing used immunoSEQ multiplex PCR; TCRdb keeps in-frame clones, though not all of them. The data contain some 1.4 million clones, 96% of them singletons. The ends were cut back, 6 bases at V and 10 bases at J, with 13 bases in the middle. Germline loops: CDR1 DFQATT, CDR2 SNEGSKA (reference sequence). CDR3 size: 10 residues. This chain connects TRBV20-1 to TRBJ2-7; possibly TRBD1 or TRBD2 for D (5 bases each). The sequence came from a man aged 30 to 45 in good health. Sequenced: naive CD4+ T cells sorted from blood. Subset: CD45RA+ positively selected. DNA of the CDR3: TGCAGTGCGAACCGGGACCGACAGTACTTC. Translating gives CSANRDRQYF.